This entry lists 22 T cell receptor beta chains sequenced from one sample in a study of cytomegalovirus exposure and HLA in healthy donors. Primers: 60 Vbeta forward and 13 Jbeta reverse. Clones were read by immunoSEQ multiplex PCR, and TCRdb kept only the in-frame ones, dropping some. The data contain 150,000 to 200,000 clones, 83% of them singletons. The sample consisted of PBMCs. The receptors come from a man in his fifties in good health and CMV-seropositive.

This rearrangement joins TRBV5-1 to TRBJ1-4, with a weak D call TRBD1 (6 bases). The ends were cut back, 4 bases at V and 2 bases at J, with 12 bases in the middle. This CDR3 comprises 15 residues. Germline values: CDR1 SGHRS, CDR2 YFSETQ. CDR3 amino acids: CASSPGTPTNEKLFF. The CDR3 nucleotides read TGCGCCAGCAGCCCCGGGACACCTACTAATGAAAAACTGTTTTTT.

DNA for the CDR3: TGCGCCAGCAGCCAAGATGAGGCAGCCACAACTAATGAAAAACTGTTTTTT. It codes for CASSQDEAATTNEKLFF. The chain couples TRBV4-3 to TRBJ1-4, with D uncertain. This CDR3 is built from 17 residues. Trimming cost V 0 bases and J 0 bases, with 11 bases left between them. Germline V gene data show CDR1 as LGHNA and CDR2 as YSLEER.

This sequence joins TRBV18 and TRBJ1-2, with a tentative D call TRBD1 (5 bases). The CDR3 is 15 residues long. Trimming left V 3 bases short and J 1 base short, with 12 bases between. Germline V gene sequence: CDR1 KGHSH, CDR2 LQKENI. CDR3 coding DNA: TGTGCCAGCTCACCTCTATCGCAGGGTAACTATGGCTACACCTTC. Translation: CASSPLSQGNYGYTF.

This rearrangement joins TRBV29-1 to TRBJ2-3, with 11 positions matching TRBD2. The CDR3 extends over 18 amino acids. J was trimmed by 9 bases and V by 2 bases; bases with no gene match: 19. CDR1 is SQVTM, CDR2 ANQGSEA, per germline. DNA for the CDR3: TGCAGCGTTGAAATTAGAGGCACCGGGACTAGCGGAACGGGAACGCAGTATTTT. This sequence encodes CSVEIRGTGTSGTGTQYF.

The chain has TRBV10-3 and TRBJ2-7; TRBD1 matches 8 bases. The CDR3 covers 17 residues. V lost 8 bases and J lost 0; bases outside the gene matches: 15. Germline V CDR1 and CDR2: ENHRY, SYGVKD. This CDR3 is CAISMGAGGLRSYEQYF. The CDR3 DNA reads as TGTGCCATCTCCATGGGGGCAGGGGGCCTTCGCTCCTACGAGCAGTACTTC.

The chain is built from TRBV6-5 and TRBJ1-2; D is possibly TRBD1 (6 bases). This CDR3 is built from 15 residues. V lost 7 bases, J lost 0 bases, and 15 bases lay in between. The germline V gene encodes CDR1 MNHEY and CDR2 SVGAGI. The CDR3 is CASTPRGGPNYGYTF. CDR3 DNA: TGTGCCAGCACCCCACGGGGGGGGCCTAACTATGGCTACACCTTC.

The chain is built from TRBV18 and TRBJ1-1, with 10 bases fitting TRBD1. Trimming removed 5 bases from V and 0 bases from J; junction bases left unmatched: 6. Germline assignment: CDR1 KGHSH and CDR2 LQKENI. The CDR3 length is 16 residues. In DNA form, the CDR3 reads TGTGCCAGCTCAGTCCGGGACAGGGGACTGAACACTGAAGCTTTCTTT. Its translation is CASSVRDRGLNTEAFF.

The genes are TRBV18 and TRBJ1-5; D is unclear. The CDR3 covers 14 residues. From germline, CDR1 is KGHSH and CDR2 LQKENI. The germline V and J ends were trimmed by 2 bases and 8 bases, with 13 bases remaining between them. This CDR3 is CASSPGRAGEPQHF. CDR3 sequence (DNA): TGTGCCAGCTCACCAGGCCGGGCGGGAGAGCCCCAGCATTTT.

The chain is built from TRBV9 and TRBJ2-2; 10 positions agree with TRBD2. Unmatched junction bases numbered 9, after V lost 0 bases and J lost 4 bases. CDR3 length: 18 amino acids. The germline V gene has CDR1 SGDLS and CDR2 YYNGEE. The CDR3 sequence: CASSVAPSGGLLTGELFF. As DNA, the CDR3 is TGTGCCAGCAGCGTAGCGCCTAGCGGGGGCTTACTCACCGGGGAGCTGTTTTTT.

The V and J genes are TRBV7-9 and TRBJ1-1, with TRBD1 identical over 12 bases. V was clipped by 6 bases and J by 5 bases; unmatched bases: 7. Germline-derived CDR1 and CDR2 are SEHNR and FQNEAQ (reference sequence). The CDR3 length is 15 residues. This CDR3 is CASRDGTGGWTEAFF. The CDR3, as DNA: TGTGCCAGCAGAGATGGGACAGGGGGCTGGACTGAAGCTTTCTTT.

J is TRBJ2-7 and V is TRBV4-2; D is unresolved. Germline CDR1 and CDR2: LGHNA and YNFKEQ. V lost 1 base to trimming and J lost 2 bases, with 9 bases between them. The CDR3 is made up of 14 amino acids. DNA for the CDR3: TGTGCCAGCAGCCAAGGGTTCACTACCTACGAGCAGTACTTC. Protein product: CASSQGFTTYEQYF.

CDR3 sequence: CASSQGTGRDTEAFF. The DNA of the CDR3 is TGCGCCAGCAGCCAAGGAACAGGCCGGGACACTGAAGCTTTCTTT. V gene TRBV4-1 combines with J gene TRBJ1-1; perhaps TRBD1 as D (5 bases). Between the trimmed V and J ends, which lost 1 base and 3 bases, there was a span of 12 bases. The germline V gene encodes CDR1 MGHRA and CDR2 YSYEKL. This CDR3 spans 15 amino acids.

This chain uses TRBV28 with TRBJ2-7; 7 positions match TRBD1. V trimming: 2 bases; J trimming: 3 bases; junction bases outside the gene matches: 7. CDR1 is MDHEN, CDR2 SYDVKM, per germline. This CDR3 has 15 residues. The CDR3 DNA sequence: TGTGCCAGCAGTTTACTGGCGACAGGGCACTACGAGCAGTACTTC. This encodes CASSLLATGHYEQYF.

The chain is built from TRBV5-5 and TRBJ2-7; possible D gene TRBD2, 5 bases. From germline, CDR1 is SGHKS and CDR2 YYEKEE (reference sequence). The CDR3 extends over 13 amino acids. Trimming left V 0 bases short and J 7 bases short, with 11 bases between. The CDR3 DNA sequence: TGTGCCAGCAGCTTGGTCGGACGAGGGGAGCAGTACTTC. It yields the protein CASSLVGRGEQYF.

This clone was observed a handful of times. The CDR3, as DNA: TGTGCCAGCAGCCGGACAGGATTCATGAACACTGAAGCTTTCTTT. Protein product: CASSRTGFMNTEAFF. This chain connects TRBV7-2 to TRBJ1-1; 7 bases line up with TRBD1. Trimming took 5 bases from V and 0 from J; bases not matched to a gene: 6. The CDR3 is made up of 15 amino acids. Germline V lookup: CDR1 SGHTA, CDR2 FQGNSA.

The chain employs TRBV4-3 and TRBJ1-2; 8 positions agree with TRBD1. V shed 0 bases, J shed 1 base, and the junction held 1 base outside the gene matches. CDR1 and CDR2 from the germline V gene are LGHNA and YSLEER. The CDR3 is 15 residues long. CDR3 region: CASSQETGGNYGYTF. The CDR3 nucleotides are TGCGCCAGCAGCCAAGAAACAGGGGGTAACTATGGCTACACCTTC.

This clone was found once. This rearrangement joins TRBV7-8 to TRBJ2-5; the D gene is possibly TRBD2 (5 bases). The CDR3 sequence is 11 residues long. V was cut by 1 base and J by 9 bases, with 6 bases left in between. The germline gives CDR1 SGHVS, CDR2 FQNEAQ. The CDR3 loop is CASSLGGAQYF. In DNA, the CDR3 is TGTGCCAGCAGCTTAGGGGGAGCCCAGTACTTC.

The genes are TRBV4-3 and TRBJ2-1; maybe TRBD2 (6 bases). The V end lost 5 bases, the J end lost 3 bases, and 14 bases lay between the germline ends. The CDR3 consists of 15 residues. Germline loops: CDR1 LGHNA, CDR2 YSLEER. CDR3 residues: CASSFRGTGYNEQFF. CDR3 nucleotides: TGCGCCAGCAGCTTCCGAGGGACTGGCTACAATGAGCAGTTCTTC.

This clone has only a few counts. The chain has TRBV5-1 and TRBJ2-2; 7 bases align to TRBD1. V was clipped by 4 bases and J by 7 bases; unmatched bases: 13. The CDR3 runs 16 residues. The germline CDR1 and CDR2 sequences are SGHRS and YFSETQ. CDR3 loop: CASSLGQVLSGGELFF. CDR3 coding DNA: TGCGCCAGCAGCCTTGGACAGGTCCTGTCGGGCGGGGAGCTGTTTTTT.

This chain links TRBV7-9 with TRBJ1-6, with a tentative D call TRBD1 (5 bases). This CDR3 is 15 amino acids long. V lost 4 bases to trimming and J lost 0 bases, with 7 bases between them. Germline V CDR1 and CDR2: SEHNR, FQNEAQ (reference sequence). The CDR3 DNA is TGTGCCAGCAGCTATGACAGCTCCTATAATTCACCCCTCCACTTT. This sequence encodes CASSYDSSYNSPLHF.

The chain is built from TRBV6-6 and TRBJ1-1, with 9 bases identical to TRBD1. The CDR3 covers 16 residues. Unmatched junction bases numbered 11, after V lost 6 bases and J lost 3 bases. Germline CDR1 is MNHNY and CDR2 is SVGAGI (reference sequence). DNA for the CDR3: TGTGCCAGCAGCCCACGGGTACAGGGGGCGGACACTGAAGCTTTCTTT. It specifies CASSPRVQGADTEAFF.

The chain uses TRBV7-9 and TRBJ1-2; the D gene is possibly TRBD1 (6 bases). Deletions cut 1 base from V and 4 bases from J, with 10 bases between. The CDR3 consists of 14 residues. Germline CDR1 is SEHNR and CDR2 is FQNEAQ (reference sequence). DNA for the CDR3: TGTGCCAGCAGCTTAGTGGGGGGGCTCTATGGCTACACCTTC. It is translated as CASSLVGGLYGYTF.